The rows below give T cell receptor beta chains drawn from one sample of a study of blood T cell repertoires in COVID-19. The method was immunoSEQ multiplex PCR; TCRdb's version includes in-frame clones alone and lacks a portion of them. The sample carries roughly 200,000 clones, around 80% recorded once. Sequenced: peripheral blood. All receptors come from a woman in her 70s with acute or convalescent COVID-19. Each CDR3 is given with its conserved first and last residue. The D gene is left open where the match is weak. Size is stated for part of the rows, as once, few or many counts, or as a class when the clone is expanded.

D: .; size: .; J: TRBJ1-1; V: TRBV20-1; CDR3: CSASPGNTEAFF; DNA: TGCAGTGCTAGTCCCGGGAACACTGAAGCTTTCTTT
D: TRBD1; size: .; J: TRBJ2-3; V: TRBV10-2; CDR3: CASTRQGPLDTQYF; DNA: TGCGCCAGCACTCGACAGGGCCCCTTGGATACGCAGTATTTT
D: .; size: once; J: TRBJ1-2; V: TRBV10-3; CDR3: CAISGGQHYGYTF; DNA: TGTGCCATCAGTGGTGGACAGCACTATGGCTACACCTTC
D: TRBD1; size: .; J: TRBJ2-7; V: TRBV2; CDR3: CASSDTGASSYEQYF; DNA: TGTGCCAGCAGTGACACAGGGGCAAGCTCCTACGAGCAGTACTTC
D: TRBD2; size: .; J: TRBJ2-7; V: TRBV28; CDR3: CASSRSGPRLEQYF; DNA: TGTGCCAGCAGTCGTAGCGGGCCACGACTCGAGCAGTACTTC
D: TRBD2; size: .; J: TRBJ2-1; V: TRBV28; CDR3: CASSYLWREGPKFEQFF; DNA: TGTGCCAGCAGTTACCTCTGGCGGGAGGGCCCAAAATTCGAGCAGTTCTTC
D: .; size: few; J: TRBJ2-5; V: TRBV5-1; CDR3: CASSIDRLEETQYF; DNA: TGCGCCAGCAGCATAGACAGGTTAGAAGAGACCCAGTACTTC
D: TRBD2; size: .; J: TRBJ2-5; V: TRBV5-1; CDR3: CASRNGLAGGETQYF; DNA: TGCGCCAGCAGGAACGGACTAGCCGGGGGGGAGACCCAGTACTTC
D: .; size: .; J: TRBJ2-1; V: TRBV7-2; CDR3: CASSLAGGTYNEQFF; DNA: TGTGCCAGCAGCTTAGCGGGAGGAACCTACAATGAGCAGTTCTTC
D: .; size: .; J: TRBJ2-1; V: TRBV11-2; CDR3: CASSSRSNEQFF; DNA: TGTGCCAGCAGCTCTAGGTCGAATGAGCAGTTCTTC
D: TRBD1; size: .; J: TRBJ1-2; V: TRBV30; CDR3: CAWTPKDRGGIGYTF; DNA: TGTGCCTGGACCCCAAAGGACAGGGGAGGGATCGGCTACACCTTC
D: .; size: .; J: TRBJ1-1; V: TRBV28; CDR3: CASSSQGGRTEAFF; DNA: TGTGCCAGCAGTTCACAAGGCGGGAGGACTGAAGCTTTCTTT
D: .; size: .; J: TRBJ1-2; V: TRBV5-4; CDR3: CASSPGTQNYGYTF; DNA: TGTGCCAGCAGCCCCGGGACTCAGAACTATGGCTACACCTTC
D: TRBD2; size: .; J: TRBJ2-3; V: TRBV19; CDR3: CATGLAGGDTQYF; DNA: TGTGCCACTGGACTAGCGGGAGGGGATACGCAGTATTTT
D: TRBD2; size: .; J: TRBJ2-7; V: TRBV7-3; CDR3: CASSPFGTSPHEQYF; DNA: TGTGCCAGCAGCCCCTTCGGGACTAGCCCCCACGAGCAGTACTTC
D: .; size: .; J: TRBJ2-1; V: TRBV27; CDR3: CARSPGHKEEREQFF; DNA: TGTGCAAGGTCCCCGGGACATAAGGAGGAACGTGAGCAGTTCTTC